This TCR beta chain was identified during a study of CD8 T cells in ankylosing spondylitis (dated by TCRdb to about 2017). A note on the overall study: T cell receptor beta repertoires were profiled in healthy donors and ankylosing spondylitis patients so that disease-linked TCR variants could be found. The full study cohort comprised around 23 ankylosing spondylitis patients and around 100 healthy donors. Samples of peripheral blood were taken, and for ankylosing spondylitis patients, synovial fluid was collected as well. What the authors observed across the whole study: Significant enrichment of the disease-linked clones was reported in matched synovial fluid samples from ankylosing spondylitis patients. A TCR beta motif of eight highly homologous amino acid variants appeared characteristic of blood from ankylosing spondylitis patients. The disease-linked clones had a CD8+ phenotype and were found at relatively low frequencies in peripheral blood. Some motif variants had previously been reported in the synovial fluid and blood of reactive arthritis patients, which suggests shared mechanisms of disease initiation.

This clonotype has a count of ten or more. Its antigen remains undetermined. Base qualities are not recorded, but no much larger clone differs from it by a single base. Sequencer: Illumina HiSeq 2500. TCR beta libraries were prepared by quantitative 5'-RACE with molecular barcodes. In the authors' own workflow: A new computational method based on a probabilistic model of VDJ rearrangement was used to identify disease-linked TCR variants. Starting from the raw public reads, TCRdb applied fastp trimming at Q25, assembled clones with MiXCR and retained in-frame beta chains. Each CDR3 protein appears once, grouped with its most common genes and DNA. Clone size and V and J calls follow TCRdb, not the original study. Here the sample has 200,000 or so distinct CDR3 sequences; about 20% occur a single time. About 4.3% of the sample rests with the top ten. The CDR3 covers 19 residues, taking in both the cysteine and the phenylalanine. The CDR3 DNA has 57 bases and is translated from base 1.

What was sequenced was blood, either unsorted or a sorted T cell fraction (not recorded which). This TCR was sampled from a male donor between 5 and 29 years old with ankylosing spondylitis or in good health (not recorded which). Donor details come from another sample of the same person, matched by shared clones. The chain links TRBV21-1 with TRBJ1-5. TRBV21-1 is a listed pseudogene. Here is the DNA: TGTGCCAGCAGCGCCCTTCAAGGCTTATCTGAAGGGAACAATCAGCCCCAGCATTTT. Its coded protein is CASSALQGLSEGNNQPQHF.